This TCR beta chain was identified in a study of response to subunit inactivated influenza vaccine. Germline CDR1 and CDR2: SEHNR and FQNEAQ (reference sequence). Unmatched junction bases numbered 6, after V lost 5 bases and J lost 2 bases. The CDR3 has 15 residues. Findings and limits, study-wide: Authors suggested seasonal influenza vaccinations each recruit few new T cells.

One entry per CDR3 protein results from TCRdb running MiXCR on the RT-PCR reads. The sample shows around 710,000 distinct CDR3 sequences, approximately 15% of them seen only once. A remark on this clonotype: Its antigen remains unknown.

The rearrangement uses TRBV7-9 and TRBJ2-3; 8 bases agree with TRBD2. The specimen was PBMCs from blood, collected 14 days before vaccination. The receptor was derived from a man in his fifties or sixties who received an inactivated influenza vaccine. The DNA for the CDR3 is TGTGCCAGCAGCAAGGGACTAGAGAACACAGATACGCAGTATTTT. Translation: CASSKGLENTDTQYF.